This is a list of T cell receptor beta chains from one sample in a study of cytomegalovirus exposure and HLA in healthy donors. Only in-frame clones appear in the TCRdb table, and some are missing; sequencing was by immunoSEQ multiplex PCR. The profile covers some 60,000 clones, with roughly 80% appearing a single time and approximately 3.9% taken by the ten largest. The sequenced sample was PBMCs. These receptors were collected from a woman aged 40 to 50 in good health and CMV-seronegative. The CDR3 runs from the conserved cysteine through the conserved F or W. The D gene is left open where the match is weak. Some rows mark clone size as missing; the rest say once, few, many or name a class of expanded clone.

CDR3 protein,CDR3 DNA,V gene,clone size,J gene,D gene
CASSLHSAGPIDNEQFF,TGTGCCAGCAGCTTACATTCCGCGGGGCCGATAGACAATGAGCAGTTCTTC,TRBV7-9,NA,TRBJ2-1,NA
CASSLVSGGNEQFF,TGTGCCAGCAGCTTAGTATCAGGGGGCAATGAGCAGTTCTTC,TRBV7-6,NA,TRBJ2-1,TRBD1
CASSLGPWASGTGELFF,TGTGCCAGCAGCTTAGGCCCCTGGGCTAGCGGCACCGGGGAGCTGTTTTTT,TRBV7-3,NA,TRBJ2-2,TRBD2
CASSLAALAGANEQFF,TGCGCCAGCAGCTTGGCCGCACTAGCGGGAGCGAATGAGCAGTTCTTC,TRBV5-1,NA,TRBJ2-1,TRBD2
CASSFGTSGVYNEQFF,TGTGCCAGTAGTTTCGGGACTAGCGGGGTCTACAATGAGCAGTTCTTC,TRBV19,once,TRBJ2-1,TRBD2
CSVDLTGRRYGYTF,TGCAGCGTTGACTTGACAGGGAGAAGATATGGCTACACCTTC,TRBV29-1,NA,TRBJ1-2,TRBD1
CASSVEGPTPDRANGYTF,TGTGCCAGCAGCGTAGAGGGACCAACCCCGGACAGGGCCAATGGCTACACCTTC,TRBV9,NA,TRBJ1-2,TRBD1
CASSLAGQGRLSYEQYF,TGTGCCAGCAGTCTAGCGGGACAAGGACGACTGTCCTACGAGCAGTACTTC,TRBV27,NA,TRBJ2-7,TRBD2
CASSFLGTGGSGELFF,TGTGCCAGCAGCTTTCTCGGGACAGGGGGTTCCGGGGAGCTGTTTTTT,TRBV7-9,few,TRBJ2-2,TRBD1
CASIGGAGKTQYF,TGTGCCAGCATAGGGGGGGCTGGAAAGACCCAGTACTTC,TRBV6-1,NA,TRBJ2-5,NA
CASSLVGGAGQPQHF,TGTGCCAGCAGCTTAGTGGGGGGTGCGGGGCAGCCCCAGCATTTT,TRBV7-9,once,TRBJ1-5,NA
CASGLKGDYGYTF,TGTGCCAGCGGACTTAAGGGCGACTATGGCTACACCTTC,TRBV27,NA,TRBJ1-2,NA
CASRGGETGLHYGYTF,TGTGCCAGCAGAGGGGGAGAGACAGGGCTGCACTATGGCTACACCTTC,TRBV28,NA,TRBJ1-2,TRBD1
CASSLGQGTGELFF,TGTGCCAGCAGCTTAGGGCAGGGGACCGGGGAGCTGTTTTTT,TRBV13,NA,TRBJ2-2,NA
CASSQDWRLNEQFF,TGCGCCAGCAGCCAAGATTGGAGGCTCAATGAGCAGTTCTTC,TRBV4-3,once,TRBJ2-1,NA
CASSGPGGPQYNQPQHF,TGTGCCAGCAGTGGCCCCGGGGGACCCCAATACAATCAGCCCCAGCATTTT,TRBV2,NA,TRBJ1-5,NA
CASSEGSGRFDEQYF,TGTGCCAGCAGTGAGGGAAGCGGGAGGTTCGACGAGCAGTACTTC,TRBV2,NA,TRBJ2-7,TRBD2